A single sample is the source of the 16 T cell receptor beta chains below, sequenced in a study of memory CD4+ T cells and cytomegalovirus serostatus. The sort gate was single viable CD3+CD4+CD8-CD45RO+ cells for memory CD4+ T cells. The table came from immunoSEQ multiplex PCR; TCRdb's copy has only in-frame clones and leaves some out. The sample has fewer than 90,000 clones, around 80% seen once. Source material: memory CD4+ T cells from blood. Every receptor here comes from an adult in good health and CMV-seropositive.

The rearrangement joins TRBV10-2 to TRBJ1-3, with TRBD1 matching over 9 bases. After removal of 10 bases from V and 0 bases from J, the junction contained 4 bases not matched to a gene. Germline V lookup: CDR1 WSHSY, CDR2 SAAADI. The CDR3 loop spans 14 amino acids. The CDR3 coding sequence is TGCGCCACCGAGGACAGGGGCTCTGGAAACACCATATATTTT. Its protein is CATEDRGSGNTIYF.

The chain is built from TRBV19 and TRBJ2-6; D unresolved. V lost 2 bases, J lost 7 bases, and 21 bases lay in between. Germline loops: CDR1 LNHDA, CDR2 SQIVND (reference sequence). There are 18 residues in the CDR3. DNA of the CDR3: TGTGCCAGTAGTATAAATCGCCAAGACACTCTGGGTGCCAACGTCCTGACTTTC. It is translated as CASSINRQDTLGANVLTF.

This clone was found a few times. The chain recombines TRBV5-4 with TRBJ2-5; 8 nucleotides line up with TRBD1. The J segment lost 5 bases and the V segment lost 2 bases, leaving 8 bases of the junction unmatched. From germline, CDR1 is SGHNT and CDR2 YYREEE (reference sequence). The CDR3 totals 15 residues. CDR3: CASSLWQGARETQYF. CDR3 coding DNA: TGTGCCAGCAGCTTATGGCAGGGGGCGAGGGAGACCCAGTACTTC.

The rearrangement links TRBV5-1 to TRBJ2-1; 10 nucleotides line up with TRBD2. The J segment lost 10 bases and the V segment lost 2 bases, leaving 12 bases of the junction unmatched. The CDR3 spans 16 residues. Germline CDR1 SGHRS, CDR2 YFSETQ. The CDR3: CASSFASGGRTLEQFF. The CDR3 DNA follows: TGCGCCAGCAGCTTCGCTAGCGGGGGTCGAACCTTAGAGCAGTTCTTC.

V gene TRBV7-2 combines with J gene TRBJ2-3; possible D gene TRBD1, 5 bases. Trimming took 0 bases from V and 6 from J, leaving 10 bases between them. Germline V lookup: CDR1 SGHTA, CDR2 FQGNSA. The CDR3 is 14 residues long. The CDR3 region is CASSLAGAVDTQYF. Written as DNA, the CDR3 is TGTGCCAGCAGCTTAGCAGGGGCGGTGGATACGCAGTATTTT.

This clone was found many times. The chain links TRBV19 to TRBJ1-1; D possibly corresponds to TRBD1 (6 bases). Trimming cost V 5 bases and J 1 base, with 14 bases left between them. The V gene's germline CDR1 is LNHDA and CDR2 SQIVND (reference sequence). The CDR3 runs 15 residues. This CDR3 is CASSADTRGNTEAFF. Here the CDR3 DNA reads TGTGCCAGTAGTGCCGATACCAGGGGGAACACTGAAGCTTTCTTT.

DNA of the CDR3: TGTGCCAGTAGTATCCTGGGACAGGGGACCGGGGAGCTGTTTTTT. It specifies CASSILGQGTGELFF. This chain connects TRBV19 to TRBJ2-2; the match to TRBD1 covers 10 bases. Germline V CDR1 and CDR2: LNHDA, SQIVND (reference sequence). Trimming took 3 bases from V and 5 from J; bases not matched to a gene: 3. CDR3 length: 15 residues.

A single count supports this clone. The chain uses TRBV5-1 and TRBJ2-7, with TRBD1 matching over 9 bases. There are 14 residues in the CDR3. Germline assignment: CDR1 SGHRS and CDR2 YFSETQ. The junction had 5 bases not matched to a gene; V was cut back by 4 bases and J by 3 bases. Written as DNA, the CDR3 is TGCGCCAGCAGCCCGACAGGGGGGGTCTACGAGCAGTACTTC. Translating it yields CASSPTGGVYEQYF.

The genes are TRBV6-6 and TRBJ2-7; D uncertain. V lost 2 bases and J 4 bases, leaving 12 bases between the germline ends. The CDR3 spans 14 residues. Germline-derived CDR1 and CDR2 are MNHNY and SVGAGI (reference sequence). CDR3 loop: CASSYRGAAYEQYF. The CDR3 region has the DNA TGTGCCAGCAGTTACCGAGGTGCGGCTTACGAGCAGTACTTC.

The chain uses TRBV6-1 and TRBJ2-3; 10 bases are a match to TRBD2. CDR1 is MNHNS and CDR2 is SASEGT in the germline V gene. J was trimmed by 6 bases and V by 4 bases; bases with no gene match: 7. The CDR3 sequence is 15 residues long. Here the CDR3 DNA reads TGTGCCAGCAGTGTGTCTAGCGGGGGAGGCGATACGCAGTATTTT. Amino acids: CASSVSSGGGDTQYF.

V is TRBV7-2 and J is TRBJ2-7; D is perhaps TRBD1 or TRBD2 (6 bases each). The germline gives CDR1 SGHTA, CDR2 FQGNSA. Trimming took 5 bases from V and 4 from J, leaving 12 bases between them. There are 13 residues in the CDR3. The CDR3 loop reads CASSRTGRYEQYV. CDR3 in DNA: TGTGCCAGCAGCCGTACAGGGAGGTACGAGCAGTACGTC.

CDR3 region: CASSLTQGSTDTQYF. The CDR3 region has the DNA TGCGCCAGCAGCTTAACGCAGGGGAGCACAGATACGCAGTATTTT. The chain combines TRBV5-1 with TRBJ2-3; possibly TRBD1 for D (6 bases). The length of the CDR3 is 15 residues. In germline, CDR1 is SGHRS, CDR2 YFSETQ. Deletions cut 2 bases from V and 0 bases from J, with 10 bases between. The complete variable domain, with remaining parts taken from reference TRBV5-1 and TRBJ2-3, reads KAGVTQTPRYLIKTRGQQVTLSCSPISGHRSVSWYQQTPGQGLQFLFEYFSETQRNKGNFPGRFSGRQFSNSRSEMNVSTLELGDSALYLCASSLTQGSTDTQYFGPGTRLTVL.

The chain carries TRBV10-3 and TRBJ2-3, with 9 bases identical to TRBD2. The CDR3 is made up of 14 amino acids. V shed 5 bases and J 9 bases; nucleotides not matched to a gene: 9. Germline V lookup: CDR1 ENHRY, CDR2 SYGVKD. DNA of the CDR3: TGTGCCATCAGTTTTAGCGGGAGCGAGGAAACGCAGTATTTT. This sequence encodes CAISFSGSEETQYF.

The chain links TRBV6-5 to TRBJ1-4; perhaps TRBD1 as D (5 bases). This CDR3 comprises 14 residues. Looked up from germline, CDR1 is MNHEY and CDR2 is SVGAGI. Trimming pared 7 bases from V and 3 bases from J, leaving 12 bases between. CDR3 region: CASTRTFANEKLFF. In nucleotides, the CDR3 is TGTGCCAGCACCCGGACATTTGCTAATGAAAAACTGTTTTTT.

This rearrangement joins TRBV30 to TRBJ1-3; D is undetermined. In germline, CDR1 is GTSNPN, CDR2 SVGIG (reference sequence). V lost 5 bases, J lost 0 bases, and 5 bases lay in between. The CDR3 is 12 residues long. In DNA, the CDR3 is TGTGCCTGGGATTCCTCTGGAAACACCATATATTTT. Amino acid sequence: CAWDSSGNTIYF.

J is TRBJ1-1 and V is TRBV6-1; no clear D gene. Germline loops: CDR1 MNHNS, CDR2 SASEGT. The V end was cut by 2 bases, the J end by 1 base, with 8 bases between. The CDR3 length is 14 residues. CDR3 region: CASSELLENTEAFF. The DNA for the CDR3 is TGTGCCAGCAGTGAATTACTGGAGAACACTGAAGCTTTCTTT.